These 7 T cell receptor beta chains came from one sample sequenced in a study of blood T cell repertoires in COVID-19. Assay: immunoSEQ multiplex PCR; the TCRdb copy retains only in-frame clones and omits some. The repertoire has some 200,000 clones, approximately 85% of them found once; the top ten carry approximately 8%. What was sequenced was peripheral blood. These receptor sequences come from a woman aged 45-59 years with active or convalescent COVID-19.

The chain combines TRBV6-5 with TRBJ1-6, with TRBD1 identical over 7 bases. The CDR3 covers 13 residues. The V gene end was trimmed by 11 bases and the J gene end by 6 bases; junction bases not matched to a gene: 7. Germline V lookup: CDR1 MNHEY, CDR2 SVGAGI. This CDR3 reads CAGAGQLNSPLHF. In DNA form, the CDR3 reads TGTGCCGGCGCGGGACAGCTTAATTCACCCCTCCACTTT.

Notes on this clone: The junction shows a germline mismatch at one end, possibly a read error. The chain has TRBV18 and TRBJ1-5; 9 bases match TRBD1. The CDR3 has 15 amino acids. The germline V gene encodes CDR1 KGHSH and CDR2 LQKENI. CDR3 nucleotides: TGTGCCAACTCACCACAGGGGGCATTGGGTCAGCCCCAGCATTTT. The encoded protein is CANSPQGALGQPQHF.

The chain recombines TRBV19 with TRBJ2-7; 7 positions agree with TRBD1. Looked up from germline, CDR1 is LNHDA and CDR2 is SQIVND (reference sequence). With 6 bases clipped from V and 2 bases from J, the junction kept 10 bases outside the gene matches. The CDR3 length is 15 residues. Here the CDR3 reads CASRVAGTDPYEQYF. DNA for the CDR3: TGTGCCAGTAGGGTGGCCGGGACAGACCCCTACGAGCAGTACTTC.

This clone was picked up a small number of times. The chain links TRBV29-1 to TRBJ1-6; TRBD1 is a possible D gene (5 bases). V was cut by 4 bases and J by 8 bases, with 12 bases left in between. Germline V gives CDR1 SQVTM, CDR2 ANQGSEA. CDR3 length: 13 residues. The CDR3 DNA follows: TGCAGCGTTGGACAGCTAGGGGATTCACCCCTCCACTTT. Protein sequence: CSVGQLGDSPLHF.

V is TRBV3-1 (or the pseudogene TRBV3-2) and J is TRBJ1-6; no clear D gene. The CDR3 covers 13 residues. V was shortened by 1 base and J by 10 bases, with 8 bases between the two germline ends. Germline V gene data show CDR1 as LGHDT and CDR2 as YNNKEL (reference sequence). The CDR3 is CASSQGRSSPLHF. Here the CDR3 DNA reads TGTGCCAGCAGCCAAGGGAGAAGCTCACCCCTCCACTTT.

This clone has only one observation. The chain links TRBV11-3 to TRBJ1-3, with D uncertain. The V end lost 4 bases, the J end lost 0 bases, and 13 bases lay between the germline ends. The CDR3 is 16 amino acids. The germline V gene has CDR1 SGHNT and CDR2 YENEEA. CDR3 loop: CASSSEGGSSGNTIYF. CDR3 nucleotide sequence: TGTGCCAGCAGCTCGGAGGGCGGAAGCTCTGGAAACACCATATATTTT.

The V call is TRBV5-1, the J call TRBJ2-3; perhaps TRBD1 as D (6 bases). V lost 2 bases and J lost 2, with 9 bases in between. This CDR3 is built from 14 residues. Germline V CDR1 and CDR2: SGHRS, YFSETQ. The CDR3 region is CASSLGGFTDTQYF. CDR3 nucleotides: TGCGCCAGCAGCTTAGGGGGATTCACAGATACGCAGTATTTT.